The present entry profiles one T cell receptor beta chain with its context. Its antigen is still unknown. This record comes from a study of vaccination and CD4 T cells after COVID-19. Whole-study context: Overlapping peptides covering the spike proteins of SARS-CoV-2, HCoV-NL63, HCoV-OC43 and HCoV-229E were added to stimulate cells.

Treatment denoted: approximately nine-day PBMC culture with coronavirus spike peptide pools or control peptides (ViraFEST assay). During the years 2011-2018, before the COVID-19 pandemic, the unexposed donor's CD4+ T cells were collected. From the approximately 10-day cultures, CD4+ T cells were isolated by negative selection. Study-level findings and limits: The study found that a median approximately 86% of reactive clones in convalescent patients appeared only post-vaccination.

CDR3 length equals 14 residues. V lost 2 bases to trimming and J lost 4 bases; unmatched junction nucleotides: 1. From germline, CDR1 is MNHEY and CDR2 SVGAGI. The Oncomine TCR Beta short-read assay was applied to DNA of cultured CD4+ T cells. It was from cultured CD4+ T cells that genomic DNA was extracted. TCRdb re-analysed the PCR reads in MiXCR, keeping a single row per CDR3 protein. The data contain about 10,000 distinct CDR3 sequences, approximately 29% of them seen just once; the ten biggest clones take up 10% to 15%. The chain carries TRBV6-5 and TRBJ1-2, with 10 bases matching TRBD1. Sequences were obtained from CD4+ T cells from blood, cultured in vitro. This sequence originates from a human donor in good health. The CDR3 loop is CASSYGQGGYGYTF. For the CDR3, the DNA is TGTGCCAGCAGTTACGGACAGGGGGGCTATGGCTACACCTTC.